This TCR beta chain was captured in a study of CXCR3-negative and CXCR3-positive naive CD8 T cells (dated by TCRdb to about 2019). Some background on the complete study: In total, about 135 million TRB reads were obtained, corresponding to roughly 1.5 +/- 0.3 million reads per library. Diversity and physicochemical repertoire analyses covered some eleven donors pooled from two independent experiments. TRBV-TRBJ cluster analysis included naive subsets from 5 or 6 donors and memory cells from 3 donors.

Turning to this clonotype: Which antigen it targets is not known.

Each CD8+ T cell subset was flow-sorted in triplicate, with under 350,000 cells per subset placed directly into RLT lysis buffer. To keep memory contaminants out, a stringent definition of naive CD8+ T cells was applied: CD45RO-CCR7+CD27+CD95-. Standard density gradient centrifugation was used to isolate peripheral blood mononuclear cells from buffy coats. Naive CXCR3-negative and CXCR3-positive CD8+ T cells were flow-sorted using a FACSAria III. Total RNA was extracted from sorted cells with an RNeasy Mini Kit. TCRdb names NextSeq 550 as the instrument used. The Human TCR Profiling Kit (MiLaboratory) was used to prepare UMI-labeled 5' RACE TRB cDNA libraries. cDNA synthesis used the entire amount of extracted RNA, and PCR amplification then used the entire amount of cDNA produced. Libraries were prepared in parallel with an identical number of PCR cycles. The original methods were these. MIGEC and MiXCR extracted about 49,000 +/- 11,000 unique UMI-labeled TRB cDNA molecules per library, requiring at least two reads per UMI. On average, roughly 40,000 +/- 10,000 functional in-frame TRB CDR3 nucleotide clonotypes lacking stop codons were found per library. After downsampling to 5000 UMI-labeled TRB molecules per sample, diversity metrics, including normalized Shannon-Wiener and Chao1, were computed in VDJtools. VDJtools computed clonotype-size-weighted physicochemical properties of the central five CDR3 residues: interaction energy, strength, volume and Kidera factor 4. After the reads were reprocessed by TCRdb, one entry was made per CDR3 protein sequence, with no DNA. The V and J calls were determined by TCRdb, not by the authors. The sample table on file contains approximately 88,000 distinct CDR3 sequences. Clones ranked in the top ten supply almost 0.55% of the sample.

Points the paper makes about the study in general: Because surface CD5, which is linked to self-reactivity in mice, was comparable between the naive subsets, TCR interaction strength was also inferred from the physicochemical properties of TRB CDR3s. Because CXCR3 expression was partially decreased after cryopreservation, freshly isolated PBMCs were used for most assays. Repertoire diversity was comparably high in both naive subsets but much lower in memory CD8+ T cells. Similar TRBV-TRBJ usage was shown by naive CXCR3-negative and CXCR3-positive cells from the same donor, whereas distinct patterns were shown by memory cells. Compared with CXCR3-negative naive cells, CXCR3-positive naive cells had TRB CDR3s with higher hydrophobicity (lower Kidera factor 4), lower energy, and higher strength and volume indices.

CDR1 and CDR2 were assigned from the germline V gene as SGHTA and FQGNSA. There are 14 amino acids in the CDR3, from cysteine to phenylalanine inclusive. No coding sequence is recorded. Sequencing input: naive CXCR3+ CD8+ T cells from blood. Interpreted using the paper, the cell subset or site label stands for: CD45RO-CCR7+CD27+CD95- naive CD8+ T cells expressing CXCR3 (TNR3+). This clonotype was obtained from a human donor in good health. Some clones in this sample may be carry-over from other donors' samples. The receptor chain draws on TRBV7-2 and TRBJ2-2; TCRdb outputs TRBD1, but without DNA this stays unchecked. The CDR3 loop reads CASTPYRGPGELFF.